This T cell receptor beta chain was recovered during a study of cytomegalovirus exposure and HLA in healthy donors. Study-wide results and limits: Cytomegalovirus status was reportedly diagnosed by the classifier with high sensitivity and specificity.

The sample holds a few counts of this clone. Its cognate antigen is unknown. In the PCR, 60 Vbeta and 13 Jbeta primers were used. The data were produced by immunoSEQ multiplex PCR, yet TCRdb's version contains in-frame clones alone and is incomplete. The sample includes around 200,000 clones, approximately 85% of them seen just once. The ends were cut back, 6 bases at V and 7 bases at J, with 15 bases in the middle. The CDR3 is made up of 14 amino acids. The germline V gene has CDR1 ENHRY and CDR2 SYGVKD. The chain employs TRBV10-3 and TRBJ2-2, with a tentative D call TRBD1 (6 bases). The sequenced sample was PBMCs. The TCR sequence derives from a woman aged 40 to 50 in good health and CMV-seronegative. The CDR3 bases are TGTGCCATCAGCGGGCAACAGGGTTTCGGGGAGCTGTTTTTT. This translates into CAISGQQGFGELFF.